This T cell receptor beta chain comes out of a study of T cell changes during pregnancy in multiple sclerosis. This clone was recorded a few times. Germline V gives CDR1 SGDLS, CDR2 YYNGEE. The CDR3 totals 12 residues. With 10 bases clipped from V and 2 bases from J, the junction kept 5 bases outside the gene matches. The repertoire was sequenced with immunoSEQ multiplex PCR; TCRdb's copy has only in-frame clones and lacks some. Of under 95,000 clones listed, around 92% are singletons. Sample: peripheral blood, taken after pregnancy. The clonotype originates from a female donor with multiple sclerosis, enrolled in a pregnancy study. The chain carries TRBV9 and TRBJ1-1, with TRBD1 matching 7 bases. The CDR3 bases are TGTGCCTCCAGGGGGTCTAACACTGAAGCTTTCTTT. Its translation is CASRGSNTEAFF.